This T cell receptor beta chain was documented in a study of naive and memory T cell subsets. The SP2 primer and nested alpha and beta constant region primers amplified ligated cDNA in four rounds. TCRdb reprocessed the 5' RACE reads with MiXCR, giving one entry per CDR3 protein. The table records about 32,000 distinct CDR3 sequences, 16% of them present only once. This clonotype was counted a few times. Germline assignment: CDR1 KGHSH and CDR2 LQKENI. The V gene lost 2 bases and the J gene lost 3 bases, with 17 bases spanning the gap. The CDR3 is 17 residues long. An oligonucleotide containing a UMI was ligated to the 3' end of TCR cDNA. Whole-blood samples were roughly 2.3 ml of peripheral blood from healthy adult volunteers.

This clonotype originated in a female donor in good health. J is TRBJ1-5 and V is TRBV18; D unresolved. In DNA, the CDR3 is TGTGCCAGCTCACCAAGTAACCCGGACGGGAACAATCAGCCCCAGCATTTT. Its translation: CASSPSNPDGNNQPQHF.